Listed below are T cell receptor beta chains from one sample, sequenced in a study of early T cells in non-severe SARS-CoV-2 infection. TCRdb re-derived calls from the 5' RACE reads in MiXCR, one entry per CDR3 protein. The profile shows 80,000 to 100,000 distinct CDR3 sequences, approximately 10% of them singletons. The sequenced sample was whole blood, obtained at baseline. Receptors were obtained from an adult who was a healthcare worker with PCR-confirmed SARS-CoV-2 infection or an uninfected control (not recorded which). CDR3s leave out the opening cysteine and the closing phenylalanine or tryptophan. A D gene is named only where the DNA matches it firmly.

CDR3aa: ASSQAGTGYEKLF
d_gene: TRBD1
v_gene: TRBV3-1
j_gene: TRBJ1-4

CDR3aa: ASSQGYTQY
d_gene: NA
v_gene: TRBV14
j_gene: TRBJ2-3

CDR3aa: ASSSRSGTSGGSSYEQY
d_gene: TRBD2
v_gene: TRBV5-1
j_gene: TRBJ2-7

CDR3aa: ASSYGPNYGYT
d_gene: NA
v_gene: TRBV6-6
j_gene: TRBJ1-2

CDR3aa: ASSFSGGRTQY
d_gene: NA
v_gene: TRBV5-4
j_gene: TRBJ2-5

CDR3aa: ASSYTGTGSSEQY
d_gene: TRBD1
v_gene: TRBV6-6
j_gene: TRBJ2-7

CDR3aa: ASSFDYTGGEQY
d_gene: TRBD1
v_gene: TRBV11-1
j_gene: TRBJ2-7

CDR3aa: ASSNRDRGTEAF
d_gene: TRBD1
v_gene: TRBV5-5
j_gene: TRBJ1-1

CDR3aa: ATSRDWGDSPLH
d_gene: NA
v_gene: TRBV15
j_gene: TRBJ1-6

CDR3aa: ASSFVTATEAF
d_gene: NA
v_gene: TRBV5-5
j_gene: TRBJ1-1

CDR3aa: SVQTGGYTQY
d_gene: TRBD1
v_gene: TRBV20-1
j_gene: TRBJ2-3

CDR3aa: SAYTGGNEQF
d_gene: TRBD1
v_gene: TRBV20-1
j_gene: TRBJ2-1

CDR3aa: ASLAWNTEAF
d_gene: NA
v_gene: TRBV7-2
j_gene: TRBJ1-1

CDR3aa: ASSQDPRRTQY
d_gene: NA
v_gene: TRBV3-1
j_gene: TRBJ2-5

CDR3aa: SAALQRATDTQY
d_gene: NA
v_gene: TRBV29-1
j_gene: TRBJ2-3

CDR3aa: ASSSRAPPFGDTQY
d_gene: NA
v_gene: TRBV19
j_gene: TRBJ2-3

CDR3aa: ASAIRADTQY
d_gene: NA
v_gene: TRBV19
j_gene: TRBJ2-3

CDR3aa: ASSLLPSLNTDTQY
d_gene: NA
v_gene: TRBV5-1
j_gene: TRBJ2-3

CDR3aa: ASSYRGANTDTQY
d_gene: TRBD1
v_gene: TRBV5-4
j_gene: TRBJ2-3

CDR3aa: ASSSSGNSYNEQF
d_gene: TRBD2
v_gene: TRBV19
j_gene: TRBJ2-1

CDR3aa: SARRTRETGELF
d_gene: NA
v_gene: TRBV20-1
j_gene: TRBJ2-2

CDR3aa: ASSLSGGRVTEAF
d_gene: NA
v_gene: TRBV7-6
j_gene: TRBJ1-1

CDR3aa: ASSLPIGELF
d_gene: NA
v_gene: TRBV7-2
j_gene: TRBJ2-2

CDR3aa: ASSPPGRGEQY
d_gene: NA
v_gene: TRBV2
j_gene: TRBJ2-7

CDR3aa: ASRPMVRNYGYT
d_gene: NA
v_gene: TRBV6-2/TRBV6-3
j_gene: TRBJ1-2

CDR3aa: ASSEAPGNMNTEAF
d_gene: NA
v_gene: TRBV6-1
j_gene: TRBJ1-1

CDR3aa: ASSEDMDKVSEAF
d_gene: NA
v_gene: TRBV6-1
j_gene: TRBJ1-1

CDR3aa: ASSQDPGLTDTQY
d_gene: NA
v_gene: TRBV4-3
j_gene: TRBJ2-3

CDR3aa: ASSVGQGGAF
d_gene: TRBD1
v_gene: TRBV5-1
j_gene: TRBJ1-1

CDR3aa: SGRSAGTYEQY
d_gene: NA
v_gene: TRBV20-1
j_gene: TRBJ2-7

CDR3aa: ASSQESGGANEQF
d_gene: TRBD2
v_gene: TRBV4-2
j_gene: TRBJ2-1

CDR3aa: ASRVAGYEQH
d_gene: TRBD2
v_gene: TRBV28
j_gene: TRBJ2-7

CDR3aa: ASSVGGTTYNEQF
d_gene: TRBD2
v_gene: TRBV2
j_gene: TRBJ2-1

CDR3aa: ASTWDSGGNEQF
d_gene: TRBD2
v_gene: TRBV6-5
j_gene: TRBJ2-1

CDR3aa: SVISGTVNTEAF
d_gene: TRBD1
v_gene: TRBV29-1
j_gene: TRBJ1-1

CDR3aa: ASSADTASGDYTDTQY
d_gene: TRBD2
v_gene: TRBV9
j_gene: TRBJ2-3

CDR3aa: ASSLQGSVSEAF
d_gene: NA
v_gene: TRBV27
j_gene: TRBJ1-1

CDR3aa: SARVTGGLNTEAF
d_gene: TRBD1
v_gene: TRBV20-1
j_gene: TRBJ1-1

CDR3aa: AWERQLNEKLF
d_gene: NA
v_gene: TRBV30
j_gene: TRBJ1-4

CDR3aa: SVEYGQGVGYT
d_gene: TRBD1
v_gene: TRBV29-1
j_gene: TRBJ1-2

CDR3aa: SARDFETQY
d_gene: NA
v_gene: TRBV20-1
j_gene: TRBJ2-5

CDR3aa: ASSQQTPRAGGTDTQY
d_gene: TRBD2
v_gene: TRBV4-2
j_gene: TRBJ2-3

CDR3aa: SVVQNIQY
d_gene: NA
v_gene: TRBV29-1
j_gene: TRBJ2-4

CDR3aa: ASSTSGTSTDTQY
d_gene: NA
v_gene: TRBV9
j_gene: TRBJ2-3

CDR3aa: ASSSGRRTGGFSEQY
d_gene: TRBD1
v_gene: TRBV6-5
j_gene: TRBJ2-7

CDR3aa: ASSISGRVTGELF
d_gene: NA
v_gene: TRBV19
j_gene: TRBJ2-2

CDR3aa: SAIGSRNEQF
d_gene: NA
v_gene: TRBV20-1
j_gene: TRBJ2-1

CDR3aa: ASSISSGSTGELF
d_gene: TRBD2
v_gene: TRBV7-9
j_gene: TRBJ2-2

CDR3aa: ASSESQGTKNIQY
d_gene: NA
v_gene: TRBV10-1
j_gene: TRBJ2-4

CDR3aa: ASSQARGFDEQY
d_gene: NA
v_gene: TRBV6-2/TRBV6-3
j_gene: TRBJ2-7

CDR3aa: SVEDVTRGPDTQY
d_gene: NA
v_gene: TRBV29-1
j_gene: TRBJ2-3